This T cell receptor beta chain is drawn from a study of T cell clonality in common variable immunodeficiency. Most patients and controls had Caucasian heritage. Blood samples were heparinized, about 4.5 to 8 ml per donor. TCRdb's copy holds only in-frame clones and misses some; the assay was immunoSEQ multiplex PCR. The sample shows 30,000 or so clones, none of them appearing just once. Germline lookup yields CDR1 SEHNR and CDR2 FQNEAQ (reference sequence). The CDR3 is 14 amino acids. The V end lost 1 base, the J end lost 3 bases, and 7 bases lay between the germline ends. To note about this clone: Antigen unknown. The read terminates 3 residues before the CDR3 end, so the remaining end is supplied by the germline J gene.

Study-wide results and limits: Fewer deletions and N-nucleotide insertions were reportedly seen in common variable immunodeficiency TCR beta sequences.

This clonotype originated in a human donor with common variable immunodeficiency. V usage is TRBV7-9 and J usage is TRBJ1-5, with D hard to call. The sample taken for sequencing was peripheral blood mononuclear cells. CDR3 DNA, as far as it was read: TGTGCCAGCAGCTTAGGCGGCCACAATCAGCCC. It is translated as CASSLGGHNQP. The whole CDR3 protein reads CASSLGGHNQPQHF.